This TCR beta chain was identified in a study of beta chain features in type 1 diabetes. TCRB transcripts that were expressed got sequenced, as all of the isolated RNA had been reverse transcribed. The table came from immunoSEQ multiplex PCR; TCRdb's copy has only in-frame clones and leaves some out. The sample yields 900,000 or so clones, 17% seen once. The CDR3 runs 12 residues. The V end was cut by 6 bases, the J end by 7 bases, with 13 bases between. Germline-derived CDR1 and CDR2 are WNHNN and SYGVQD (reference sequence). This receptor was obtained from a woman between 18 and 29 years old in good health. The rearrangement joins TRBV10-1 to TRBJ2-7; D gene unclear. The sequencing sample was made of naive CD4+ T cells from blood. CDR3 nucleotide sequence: TGCGCCAGCAGGATCCCCCCCCGGGAGCAGTACTTC. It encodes CASRIPPREQYF.